The next 21 T cell receptor beta chains were all read from a single sample in a study of blood T cell repertoires in COVID-19. Profiling relied on immunoSEQ multiplex PCR, and the TCRdb table lists in-frame clones only, not all of them. This table has a few hundred thousand clones, roughly 84% appearing once. The source material was peripheral blood. The receptors stem from a man in his sixties with acute or convalescent COVID-19.

V is TRBV28 and J is TRBJ1-2; 7 bases align to TRBD1. CDR1 and CDR2 (germline): MDHEN, SYDVKM. V shed 3 bases, J shed 5 bases, and the junction held 6 bases outside the gene matches. This CDR3 has 14 amino acids. The CDR3 reads CASSFSAGGYGYTF. CDR3 DNA sequence: TGTGCCAGCAGTTTTAGTGCAGGGGGATATGGCTACACCTTC.

This clone was seen once. V is TRBV19 and J is TRBJ2-1, with D possibly matching TRBD2 (6 bases). Trimming pared 0 bases from V and 4 bases from J, leaving 16 bases between. CDR3 length: 17 residues. CDR1 and CDR2 from the germline V gene are LNHDA and SQIVND (reference sequence). This chain's CDR3 is CASSIEGGAVSYNEQFF. In DNA, the CDR3 is TGTGCCAGTAGTATAGAGGGGGGAGCGGTCTCTTACAATGAGCAGTTCTTC.

The J gene is TRBJ2-3, the V gene TRBV3-1 (or the pseudogene TRBV3-2); 13 bases are shared with TRBD2. With 4 bases clipped from V and 0 bases from J, the junction kept 7 bases outside the gene matches. This CDR3 comprises 18 residues. Germline-derived CDR1 and CDR2 are LGHDT and YNNKEL (reference sequence). In DNA, the CDR3 is TGTGCCAGCAGCCGTCGACTAGCGGGGGGCACTAGCACAGATACGCAGTATTTT. It translates to CASSRRLAGGTSTDTQYF.

This chain uses TRBV5-8 with TRBJ1-5, with 7 bases lining up with TRBD1. Germline V gives CDR1 SGHTS, CDR2 YDEGEE. CDR3 size: 12 residues. V trimming: 4 bases; J trimming: 7 bases; junction bases outside the gene matches: 2. CDR3 sequence reads: CASSLRGQPQHF. CDR3 nucleotides: TGTGCCAGCAGCCTCAGGGGGCAGCCCCAGCATTTT.

The J gene is TRBJ2-7, the V gene TRBV9, with D uncertain. V shed 2 bases and J shed 0 bases, with 6 bases lying between them. The CDR3 is 13 residues long. The germline V gene encodes CDR1 SGDLS and CDR2 YYNGEE. The CDR3 sequence: CASSVEISYEQYF. DNA for the CDR3: TGTGCCAGCAGCGTGGAGATCTCCTACGAGCAGTACTTC. Looking up the rest from reference TRBV9 and TRBJ2-7 gives the full variable domain: DSGVTQTPKHLITATGQRVTLRCSPRSGDLSVYWYQQSLDQGLQFLIQYYNGEERAKGNILERFSAQQFPDLHSELNLSSLELGDSALYFCASSVEISYEQYFGPGTRLTVT.

This sequence joins TRBV2 and TRBJ2-5; D perhaps matches TRBD2 (7 bases). The CDR3 covers 15 residues. Germline CDR1 SNHLY, CDR2 FYNNEI. The V end was cut by 3 bases, the J end by 2 bases, with 13 bases between. In DNA form, the CDR3 reads TGTGCCAGCAGTGAGGTCGGGGGGCCTCAAGAGACCCAGTACTTC. This encodes CASSEVGGPQETQYF.

CDR3 loop: CASSFGPYEQYF. DNA of the CDR3: TGTGCCAGCAGCTTTGGGCCCTACGAGCAGTACTTC. The genes are TRBV5-4 and TRBJ2-7; D gene ambiguous. The CDR3 runs 12 residues. Germline CDR1 and CDR2: SGHNT and YYREEE (reference sequence). Trimming took off 2 bases at V and 2 bases at J, with 5 bases between the two ends.

This rearrangement joins TRBV18 to TRBJ2-1; 10 bases map to TRBD2. V was clipped by 3 bases and J by 8 bases; unmatched bases: 4. The germline V gene has CDR1 KGHSH and CDR2 LQKENI. The CDR3 is 14 amino acids. The CDR3 DNA is TGTGCCAGCTCACCGGGACTAGCGTTAGATGAGCAGTTCTTC. It encodes CASSPGLALDEQFF.

The chain employs TRBV18 and TRBJ2-7, with a tentative D call TRBD2 (5 bases). Germline CDR1 KGHSH, CDR2 LQKENI. The germline V and J ends were trimmed by 4 bases and 2 bases, with 9 bases remaining between them. This CDR3 region has 13 residues. The DNA of the CDR3 is TGTGCCAGCTCACAGATCGGGGCCTACGAGCAGTACTTC. Its protein product is CASSQIGAYEQYF.

Only one count was recorded for this clone. V gene TRBV1 combines with J gene TRBJ2-4; the D call of TRBD2 is as the table states it, not checked on the DNA. TRBV1 is described as a pseudogene. The CDR3 sequence is 14 residues long. The CDR3 nucleotides are TGCACCAGCAGCCCGTGTGTAGCCAAAAACATTCAGTACTTC. Amino acids: CTSSPCVAKNIQYF.

This clone was counted once. This chain connects TRBV9 to TRBJ2-1; no firm D call. The CDR3 consists of 14 residues. Germline-derived CDR1 and CDR2 are SGDLS and YYNGEE. V lost 1 base to trimming and J lost 6 bases, with 11 bases between them. CDR3 bases: TGTGCCAGCAGCGTAATACAGTATGGCAATGAGCAGTTCTTC. This gives the protein CASSVIQYGNEQFF.

V and J are TRBV6-1 and TRBJ1-6, with a weak D call TRBD1 (5 bases). The CDR3 sequence is 15 residues long. CDR1 is MNHNS and CDR2 is SASEGT in the germline V gene. The V gene lost 5 bases and the J gene lost 6 bases, with 14 bases spanning the gap. Here the CDR3 reads CASSSRTPPNSPLHF. Written as DNA, the CDR3 is TGTGCCAGCAGTTCCCGGACACCGCCTAATTCACCCCTCCACTTT.

The genes are TRBV3-1 (or the pseudogene TRBV3-2) and TRBJ2-7; no clear D. CDR1 is LGHDT and CDR2 is YNNKEL in the germline V gene (reference sequence). V lost 3 bases, J lost 0 bases, and 12 bases lay in between. The CDR3 consists of 15 residues. CDR3 in DNA: TGTGCCAGCAGCCACACAACCTACAGCTCCTACGAGCAGTACTTC. It codes for CASSHTTYSSYEQYF.

The chain carries TRBV6-5 and TRBJ2-5, with TRBD1 matching over 8 bases. With V trimmed by 7 bases and J by 5 bases, 12 bases remained unmatched. The CDR3 totals 15 residues. Germline CDR1 MNHEY, CDR2 SVGAGI. The chain's CDR3 is CASTPRTGWGETQYF. The CDR3 bases are TGTGCCAGCACCCCACGGACAGGGTGGGGGGAGACCCAGTACTTC.

The genes are TRBV4-1 and TRBJ2-6; 7 positions match TRBD2. V gave up 7 bases and J gave up 5 bases; unmatched junction bases: 8. CDR3 length: 15 amino acids. Germline V lookup: CDR1 MGHRA, CDR2 YSYEKL. CDR3 DNA sequence: TGCGCCAGCACAACTGGGGGGGTCTGGGCCAACGTCCTGACTTTC. This sequence encodes CASTTGGVWANVLTF.

This clone was counted a few times. DNA for the CDR3: TGTGCCAGCACTCCGACAGGGAGAGGTGAAAAACTGTTTTTT. It codes for CASTPTGRGEKLFF. The chain carries TRBV9 and TRBJ1-4, with TRBD1 matching over 7 bases. Germline V gene lookup returns CDR1 SGDLS and CDR2 YYNGEE. The CDR3 is made up of 14 amino acids. V shed 6 bases and J 7 bases; nucleotides not matched to a gene: 9.

The chain carries TRBV5-1 and TRBJ1-2; the match to TRBD1 covers 7 bases. Germline-derived CDR1 and CDR2 are SGHRS and YFSETQ. The CDR3 covers 14 residues. With V trimmed by 0 bases and J by 5 bases, 4 bases remained unmatched. CDR3 sequence (DNA): TGCGCCAGCAGCTTGGGCGACAGGGCGTATGGCTACACCTTC. As protein: CASSLGDRAYGYTF.

The chain has TRBV10-3 and TRBJ1-3; D not certain. Trimming left V 3 bases short and J 1 base short, with 7 bases between. CDR1 and CDR2 (germline): ENHRY, SYGVKD. The CDR3 sequence is 14 residues long. The CDR3 is CAISEVASGNTIYF. The CDR3 DNA reads as TGTGCCATCAGTGAAGTGGCTTCTGGAAACACCATATATTTT.

The J gene is TRBJ1-4, the V gene TRBV19, with TRBD1 identical over 8 bases. Trimming removed 6 bases from V and 6 bases from J; junction bases left unmatched: 9. In germline, CDR1 is LNHDA, CDR2 SQIVND (reference sequence). This CDR3 has 15 amino acids. This CDR3 reads CASRGSGTGYEKLFF. Written as DNA, the CDR3 is TGTGCCAGTAGGGGATCAGGGACAGGCTATGAAAAACTGTTTTTT.

V is TRBV10-1 and J is TRBJ1-1, with TRBD1 as a possible D gene (6 bases). This CDR3 comprises 13 residues. V lost 3 bases and J 5 bases, leaving 10 bases between the germline ends. From germline, CDR1 is WNHNN and CDR2 SYGVQD (reference sequence). DNA of the CDR3: TGCGCCAGCAGTGACTACAGGGAAACTGAAGCTTTCTTT. It specifies CASSDYRETEAFF.

The chain couples TRBV19 to TRBJ1-3, with a weak D call TRBD1 (5 bases). This CDR3 spans 15 amino acids. The V end was cut by 3 bases, the J end by 0 bases, with 9 bases between. Germline V gives CDR1 LNHDA, CDR2 SQIVND (reference sequence). Here the CDR3 reads CASSMGQVSGNTIYF. The CDR3 DNA sequence: TGTGCCAGTAGTATGGGGCAGGTCTCTGGAAACACCATATATTTT.